The rows below give T cell receptor beta chains drawn from one sample of a study of response to subunit inactivated influenza vaccine. TCRdb recomputed calls from the RT-PCR reads with MiXCR, one row per CDR3 protein. The sample has about 780,000 distinct CDR3 sequences; approximately 17% are singletons. This material consisted of PBMCs from blood, taken 4 to 6 days after vaccination. These receptors all come from a man in his fifties who received an inactivated influenza vaccine. The CDR3 runs from the conserved cysteine through the conserved F or W. Each record gives: J gene, clone size, V gene, D gene, CDR3 DNA, CDR3 protein. D genes are given only for firm matches. Rows may omit the clone size; those that give it use once, few, many or a size class.

>TRBJ2-5|-|TRBV6-1|-
TGTGCCAGCACCCCCCTTTGGGCTGGACAAGAGACCCAGTACTTC
CASTPLWAGQETQYF
>TRBJ1-6|-|TRBV4-1|-
TGCGCCAGCAGCCAAGTTCTGGGGCTAATCTATAATTCACCCCTCCACTTT
CASSQVLGLIYNSPLHF
>TRBJ1-4|-|TRBV4-3|-
TGCGCCAGCAGCCAAGATCGGGACTCCTCGGTGTTTTTT
CASSQDRDSSVFF
>TRBJ2-6|-|TRBV7-2|-
TGTGCCAGCAGCTTAGCAGCTATTACAGGAGGGGCCAACGTCCTGACTTTC
CASSLAAITGGANVLTF
>TRBJ1-2|-|TRBV11-2|-
TGTGCCAGCAGCTTAGGATCAGACCCATACTATGGCTACACCTTC
CASSLGSDPYYGYTF
>TRBJ2-1|many|TRBV5-1|TRBD2
TGCGCCAGCAGCCCCGACCGGGGGGCCTACAATGAGCAGTTCTTC
CASSPDRGAYNEQFF
>TRBJ2-7|-|TRBV4-1|-
TGCGCCAGCAGCCAAGGGGTAGCGGTTAGCTACGAGCAGTACTTC
CASSQGVAVSYEQYF
>TRBJ1-5|few|TRBV9|TRBD1
TGTGCCAGCAGCCCGGGACAGGGTCCTCAGCCCCAGCATTTT
CASSPGQGPQPQHF
>TRBJ1-6|few|TRBV7-2|-
TGTGCCAGCAGCTTAGAGGGCAGGGACCCCCTCCACTTT
CASSLEGRDPLHF
>TRBJ2-7|few|TRBV12-3/TRBV12-4|-
TGTGCCAGCAGCACCCGGGGAGCCTACGAGCAGTACTTC
CASSTRGAYEQYF
>TRBJ2-3|once|TRBV5-1|TRBD1
TGCGCCAGCAGAAAGGGACAGATGAGCACAGATACGCAGTATTTT
CASRKGQMSTDTQYF
>TRBJ2-7|-|TRBV6-5|-
TGTGCCAGCAACCAGGGGTGGGAGCAGTACTTC
CASNQGWEQYF
>TRBJ2-1|-|TRBV5-1|-
TGCGCCAGCAGCGTCGCAATCGAGGCTAGTCGGGCCTACAATGAGCAGTTCTTC
CASSVAIEASRAYNEQFF
>TRBJ2-7|few|TRBV12-3/TRBV12-4|TRBD1
TGTGCCAGCAGTTCAACGGACAGGGATTACGAGCAGTACTTC
CASSSTDRDYEQYF
>TRBJ1-3|-|TRBV15|-
TGTGCCACCAGCAACAGGGAACGGTCTGGAAACACCATATATTTT
CATSNRERSGNTIYF
>TRBJ2-2|-|TRBV11-2|-
TGTGCCAGCAGCATAGGGGTCGGGGAGCTGTTTTTT
CASSIGVGELFF
>TRBJ2-5|-|TRBV7-2|TRBD1
TGTGCCAGCAGCGAGCAGGGGGTAGAGACCCAGTACTTC
CASSEQGVETQYF
>TRBJ2-2|few|TRBV5-1|-
TGCGCCAGCAGCTTGCCCGGGACAAGCAACACCGGGGAGCTGTTTTTT
CASSLPGTSNTGELFF
>TRBJ1-6|-|TRBV4-3|-
TGCGCCAGCAGTTACAACGTGATGGTAGCAAGGTCACCCCTCCACTTT
CASSYNVMVARSPLHF
>TRBJ2-2|once|TRBV7-4|-
TGTGCCAGCAGCCGTCCTGGCCTCTGGATCAGGGGTACCGGGGAGCTGTTTTTT
CASSRPGLWIRGTGELFF
>TRBJ2-7|few|TRBV5-1|TRBD1
TGCGCCAGCGCTGAAATGGACAGGGGGTACGAGCAGTACTTC
CASAEMDRGYEQYF
>TRBJ2-5|-|TRBV6-2/TRBV6-3|-
TGTGCCAGCAGTCAACGGGGCAGGAGGGAAGAGACCCAGTACTTC
CASSQRGRREETQYF
>TRBJ2-7|many|TRBV5-1|TRBD1
TGCGCCAGCAGCTTGACAGGGGTTAACCCCTACGAGCAGTACTTC
CASSLTGVNPYEQYF
>TRBJ2-1|few|TRBV7-7|TRBD2
TGTGCCAGCAGCCGTCGGACTAGCGACTACAATGAGCAGTTCTTC
CASSRRTSDYNEQFF
>TRBJ2-3|few|TRBV5-6|TRBD2
TGTGCCAGCAGCTTGGTAACTAGCGGAAAAGCTGATACGCAGTATTTT
CASSLVTSGKADTQYF
>TRBJ2-1|-|TRBV25-1|-
TGTGCCAGCAGTGATAGCGGCGCCTACAATGAGCAGTTCTTC
CASSDSGAYNEQFF
>TRBJ1-4|-|TRBV20-1|-
TGCAGTGCGATTGGACAATTTGATGAAAAACTGTTTTTT
CSAIGQFDEKLFF
>TRBJ2-7|many|TRBV28|-
TGTGCCAGCAGTTTTCCTACACCTCGGGACCTCTACGAGCAGTACTTC
CASSFPTPRDLYEQYF
>TRBJ2-5|few|TRBV7-2|TRBD1
TGTGCCAGCAGCTTCCGGGACAGGAGCCAAGAGACCCAGTACTTC
CASSFRDRSQETQYF
>TRBJ2-7|-|TRBV28|-
TGTGCCAGCACCCTCTACCCAGGGGTCGGGCAGTACTTC
CASTLYPGVGQYF
>TRBJ2-1|-|TRBV4-3|TRBD2
TGCGCCAGCAGCCAAGATGTGGGTCTAGCGGGATTAAGTGAGCAGTTCTTC
CASSQDVGLAGLSEQFF
>TRBJ1-2|-|TRBV20-1|-
TGCAGTGCTAGAGATGCAGGGACACCATCAGATTATGGCTACACCTTC
CSARDAGTPSDYGYTF
>TRBJ2-7|-|TRBV20-1|-
TGCAGTGCTTCTCGGTGGGGGACTCGAGGCGGGGAGCAGTACTTC
CSASRWGTRGGEQYF
>TRBJ2-7|few|TRBV20-1|-
TGCAGTGCTAGAGGGGCAGGGGGGTACGAGCAGTACTTC
CSARGAGGYEQYF
>TRBJ1-5|few|TRBV7-2|-
TGTGCCAGCAGCTTAATGCAGGGTGATGTGGGCAATCAGCCCCAGCATTTT
CASSLMQGDVGNQPQHF
>TRBJ2-2|-|TRBV7-2|TRBD2
TGTGCCAGCAGCTTATATGGGACTAGGAACACCGGGGAGCTGTTTTTT
CASSLYGTRNTGELFF
>TRBJ2-4|-|TRBV15|TRBD2
TGTGCCACCGGTGTGACTAGCGGGAGTGACATTCAGTACTTC
CATGVTSGSDIQYF
>TRBJ2-5|-|TRBV29-1|-
TGCAGCGTCTCGTGGAGCGGGGAGACCCAGTACTTC
CSVSWSGETQYF
>TRBJ2-1|few|TRBV7-8|TRBD1
TGTGCCAGCAGCTTAGAGAGGGGGCCCTACAATGAGCAGTTCTTC
CASSLERGPYNEQFF